The clone carrying this T cell receptor beta chain has just a few counts. MiXCR was run by TCRdb on the 5' RACE reads, yielding one entry per CDR3 protein. The repertoire holds 620,000 or so distinct CDR3 sequences, with around 17% as singletons. The entry originates in a study of T cells after yellow fever vaccination. Across the whole study: Fractions containing few cells were prepared with SMART-Seq v4 Ultra Low Input.

The ends were cut back, 4 bases at V and 0 bases at J, with 19 bases in the middle. This CDR3 is built from 17 residues. Germline V gene sequence: CDR1 DFQATT, CDR2 SNEGSKA (reference sequence). The chain recombines TRBV20-1 with TRBJ2-1, with a tentative D call TRBD1 (6 bases). The specimen was PBMCs, collected about 5 days after the first yellow fever vaccination. The receptor was isolated from a man aged 18 to 29 who received the YFV17D yellow fever vaccine. The CDR3 DNA follows: TGCAGTGCTAAATGGGGATATGGGGGCAGCTCCTACAATGAGCAGTTCTTC. Its translation is CSAKWGYGGSSYNEQFF.